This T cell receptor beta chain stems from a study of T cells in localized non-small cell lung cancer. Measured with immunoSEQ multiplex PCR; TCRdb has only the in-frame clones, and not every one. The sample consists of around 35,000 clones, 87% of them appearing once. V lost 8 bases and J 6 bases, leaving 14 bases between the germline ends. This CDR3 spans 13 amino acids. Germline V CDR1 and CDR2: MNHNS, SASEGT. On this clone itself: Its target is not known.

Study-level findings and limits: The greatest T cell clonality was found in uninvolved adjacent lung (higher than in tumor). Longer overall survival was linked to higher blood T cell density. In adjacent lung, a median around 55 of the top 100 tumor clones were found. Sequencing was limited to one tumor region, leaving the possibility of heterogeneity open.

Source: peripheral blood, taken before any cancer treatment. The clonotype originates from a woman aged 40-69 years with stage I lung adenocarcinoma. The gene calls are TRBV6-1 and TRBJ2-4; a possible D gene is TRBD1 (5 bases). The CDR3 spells CASGIQGRNIQYF. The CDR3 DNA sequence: TGTGCCAGCGGGATTCAGGGAAGAAACATTCAGTACTTC.